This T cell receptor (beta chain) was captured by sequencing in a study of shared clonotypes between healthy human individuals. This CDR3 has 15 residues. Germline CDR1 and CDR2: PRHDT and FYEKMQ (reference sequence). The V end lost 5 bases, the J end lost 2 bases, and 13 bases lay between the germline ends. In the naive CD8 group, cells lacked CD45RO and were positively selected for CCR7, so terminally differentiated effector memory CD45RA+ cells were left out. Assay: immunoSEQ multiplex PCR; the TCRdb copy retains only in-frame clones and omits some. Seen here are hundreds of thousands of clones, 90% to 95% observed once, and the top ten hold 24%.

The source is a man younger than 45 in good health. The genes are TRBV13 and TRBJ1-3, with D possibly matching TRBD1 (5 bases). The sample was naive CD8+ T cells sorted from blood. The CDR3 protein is CASSKGRFTGNTIYF. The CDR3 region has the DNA TGTGCCAGCAGCAAGGGGAGGTTCACTGGAAACACCATATATTTT.